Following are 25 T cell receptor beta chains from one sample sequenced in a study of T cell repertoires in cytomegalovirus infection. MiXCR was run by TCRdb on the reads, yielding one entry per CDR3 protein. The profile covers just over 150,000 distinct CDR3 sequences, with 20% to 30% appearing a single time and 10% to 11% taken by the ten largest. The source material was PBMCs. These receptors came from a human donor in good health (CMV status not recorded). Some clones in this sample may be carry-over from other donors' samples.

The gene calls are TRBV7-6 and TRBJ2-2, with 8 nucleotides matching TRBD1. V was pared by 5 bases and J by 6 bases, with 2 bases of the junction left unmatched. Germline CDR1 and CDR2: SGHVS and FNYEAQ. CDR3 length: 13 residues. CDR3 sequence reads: CASSPGGAGELFF. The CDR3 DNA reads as TGTGCCAGCAGCCCAGGGGGCGCCGGGGAGCTGTTTTTT.

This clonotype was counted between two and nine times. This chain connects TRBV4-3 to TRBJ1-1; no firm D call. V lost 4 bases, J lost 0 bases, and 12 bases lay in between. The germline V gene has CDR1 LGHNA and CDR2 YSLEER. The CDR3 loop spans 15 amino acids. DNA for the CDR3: TGCGCCAGCAGCCGCCGGGAAGCACTGAACACTGAAGCTTTCTTT. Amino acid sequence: CASSRREALNTEAFF.

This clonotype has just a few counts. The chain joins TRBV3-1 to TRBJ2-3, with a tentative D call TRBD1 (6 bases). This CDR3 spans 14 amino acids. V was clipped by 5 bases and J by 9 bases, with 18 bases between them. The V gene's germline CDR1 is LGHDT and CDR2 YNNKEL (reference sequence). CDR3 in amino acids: CASSSPGQGKTQYF. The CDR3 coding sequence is TGTGCCAGCAGCTCCCCGGGACAAGGGAAAACGCAGTATTTT.

CDR3 DNA sequence: TGCAGCGTCTCAGGGGGCCGTACACTCGCCTCCTACGAGCAGTACTTC. It codes for CSVSGGRTLASYEQYF. The chain carries TRBV29-1 and TRBJ2-7; TRBD1 matches at 8 bases. The CDR3 totals 16 residues. The V segment lost 6 bases and the J segment 0 bases; nucleotides outside the gene matches: 13. The V gene's germline CDR1 is SQVTM and CDR2 ANQGSEA.

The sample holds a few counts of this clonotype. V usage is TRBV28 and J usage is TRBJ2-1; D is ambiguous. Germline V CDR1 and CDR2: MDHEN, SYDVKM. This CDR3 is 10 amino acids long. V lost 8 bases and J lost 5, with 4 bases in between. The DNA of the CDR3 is TGTGCCAGCCGAGACAATGAGCAGTTCTTC. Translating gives CASRDNEQFF.

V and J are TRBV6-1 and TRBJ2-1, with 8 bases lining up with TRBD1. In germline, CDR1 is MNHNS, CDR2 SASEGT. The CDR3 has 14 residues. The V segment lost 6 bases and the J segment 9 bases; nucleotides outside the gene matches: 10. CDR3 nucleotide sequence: TGTGCCAGCAGCCACCCGGGACAGGTCGTTGAGCAGTTCTTC. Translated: CASSHPGQVVEQFF.

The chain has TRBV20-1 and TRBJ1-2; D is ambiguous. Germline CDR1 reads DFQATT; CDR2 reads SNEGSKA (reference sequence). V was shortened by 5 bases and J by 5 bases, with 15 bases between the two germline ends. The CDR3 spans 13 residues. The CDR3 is CSAPRPSQYGYTF. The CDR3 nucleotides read TGCAGTGCTCCCAGGCCGAGTCAATATGGCTACACCTTC.

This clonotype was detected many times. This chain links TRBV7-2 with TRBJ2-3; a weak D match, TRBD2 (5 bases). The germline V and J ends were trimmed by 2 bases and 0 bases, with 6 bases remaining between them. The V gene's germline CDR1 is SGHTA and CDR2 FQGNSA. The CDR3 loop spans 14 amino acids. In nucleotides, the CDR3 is TGTGCCAGCAGCTTACGGGGAAGCACAGATACGCAGTATTTT. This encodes CASSLRGSTDTQYF.

The CDR3, as DNA: TGCAGCGCCGACAGAGGGAGGGGCAACAATGAGCAGTTCTTC. This translates into CSADRGRGNNEQFF. The chain employs TRBV29-1 and TRBJ2-1, with TRBD2 identical over 7 bases. The CDR3 loop spans 14 amino acids. The ends lost 7 bases at V and 5 bases at J; junction bases unmatched: 11. Looked up from germline, CDR1 is SQVTM and CDR2 is ANQGSEA.

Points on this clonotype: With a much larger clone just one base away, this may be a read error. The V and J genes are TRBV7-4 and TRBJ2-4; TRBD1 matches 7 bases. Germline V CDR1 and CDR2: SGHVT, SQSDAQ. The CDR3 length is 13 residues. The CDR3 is CASSNRGEDIHYF. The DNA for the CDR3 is TGTGCCAGCAGCAACAGGGGTGAGGACATTCATTACTTC.

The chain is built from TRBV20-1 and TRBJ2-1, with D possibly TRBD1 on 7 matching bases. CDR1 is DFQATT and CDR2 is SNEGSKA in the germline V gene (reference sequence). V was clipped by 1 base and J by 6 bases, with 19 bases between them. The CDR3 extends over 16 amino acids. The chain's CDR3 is CSARGSRQGGINEQFF. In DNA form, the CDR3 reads TGCAGTGCTAGAGGATCGAGACAGGGAGGAATCAATGAGCAGTTCTTC.

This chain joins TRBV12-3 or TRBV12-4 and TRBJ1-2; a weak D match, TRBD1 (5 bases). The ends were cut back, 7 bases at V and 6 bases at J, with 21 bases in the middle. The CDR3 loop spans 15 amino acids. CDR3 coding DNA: TGTGCCAGCAACGCCCCTCGGGACGGCCATAATGGCTACACCTTC. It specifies CASNAPRDGHNGYTF.

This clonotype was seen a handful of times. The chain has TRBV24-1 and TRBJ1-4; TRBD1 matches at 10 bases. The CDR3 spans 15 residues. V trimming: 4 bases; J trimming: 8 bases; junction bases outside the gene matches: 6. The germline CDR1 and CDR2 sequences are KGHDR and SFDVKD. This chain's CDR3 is CATSDPTGGEEKLFF. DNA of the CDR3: TGTGCCACCAGTGACCCGACAGGGGGCGAGGAAAAACTGTTTTTT.

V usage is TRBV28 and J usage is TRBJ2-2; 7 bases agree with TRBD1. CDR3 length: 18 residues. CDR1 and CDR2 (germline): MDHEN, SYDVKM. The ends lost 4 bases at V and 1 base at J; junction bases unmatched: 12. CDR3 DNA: TGTGCCAGCAGTTCATTCTCCCGGGACAGATGGAACACCGGGGAGCTGTTTTTT. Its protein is CASSSFSRDRWNTGELFF.

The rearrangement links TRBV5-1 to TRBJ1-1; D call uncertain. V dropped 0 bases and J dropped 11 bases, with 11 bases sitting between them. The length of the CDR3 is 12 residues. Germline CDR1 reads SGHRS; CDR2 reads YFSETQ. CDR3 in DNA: TGCGCCAGCAGCTTGGACAGTGCTCGTGCTTTCTTT. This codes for CASSLDSARAFF.

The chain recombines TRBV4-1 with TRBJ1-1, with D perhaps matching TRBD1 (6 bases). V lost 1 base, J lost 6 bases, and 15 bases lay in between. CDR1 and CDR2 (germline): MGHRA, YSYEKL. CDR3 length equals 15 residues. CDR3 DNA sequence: TGCGCCAGCAGCCAAGTGGGCAAAAAGGGGGCTGAAGCTTTCTTT. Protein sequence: CASSQVGKKGAEAFF.

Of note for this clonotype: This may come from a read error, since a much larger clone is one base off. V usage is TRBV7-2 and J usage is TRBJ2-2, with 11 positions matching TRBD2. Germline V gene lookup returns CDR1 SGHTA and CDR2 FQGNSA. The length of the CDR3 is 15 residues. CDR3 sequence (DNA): TGTGCCGGCAGCTTTAGCGGGAGGGACACCGGGGAGCTGTTTTTT. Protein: CAGSFSGRDTGELFF.

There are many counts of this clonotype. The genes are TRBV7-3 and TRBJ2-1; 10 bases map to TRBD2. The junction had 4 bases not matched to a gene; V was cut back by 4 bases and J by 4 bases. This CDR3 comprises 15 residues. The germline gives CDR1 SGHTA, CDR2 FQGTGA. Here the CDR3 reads CASSSLSGRYNEQFF. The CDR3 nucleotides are TGTGCCAGCAGCTCCCTTAGCGGGAGGTACAATGAGCAGTTCTTC.

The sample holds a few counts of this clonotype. The CDR3 DNA reads TGCAGTGCTAGTTCGACTAGCGGGATCACAGATACGCAGTATTTT. Its protein product is CSASSTSGITDTQYF. V usage is TRBV20-1 and J usage is TRBJ2-3, with 11 nucleotides matching TRBD2. Looked up from germline, CDR1 is DFQATT and CDR2 is SNEGSKA (reference sequence). V trimming: 3 bases; J trimming: 2 bases; junction bases outside the gene matches: 4. This CDR3 has 15 amino acids.

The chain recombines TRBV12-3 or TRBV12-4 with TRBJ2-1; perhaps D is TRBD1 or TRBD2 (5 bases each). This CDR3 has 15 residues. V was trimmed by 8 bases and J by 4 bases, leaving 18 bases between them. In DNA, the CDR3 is TGTGCCAGCGCGTCCTTAGGGACCGCTTACAATGAGCAGTTCTTC. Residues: CASASLGTAYNEQFF.

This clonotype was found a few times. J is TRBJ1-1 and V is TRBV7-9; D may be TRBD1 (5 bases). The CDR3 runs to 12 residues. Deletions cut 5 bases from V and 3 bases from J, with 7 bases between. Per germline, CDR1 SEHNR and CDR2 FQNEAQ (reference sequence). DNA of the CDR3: TGTGCCAGCAGCGACAGAGACACTGAAGCTTTCTTT. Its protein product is CASSDRDTEAFF.

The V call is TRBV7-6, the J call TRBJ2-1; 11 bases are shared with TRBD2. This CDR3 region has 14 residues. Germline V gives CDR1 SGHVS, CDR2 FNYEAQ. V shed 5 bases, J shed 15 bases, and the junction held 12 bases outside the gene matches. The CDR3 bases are TGTGCCAGCAGCCGGAACGTAGCGGGGGGGCCCCCGTTCTTC. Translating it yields CASSRNVAGGPPFF.

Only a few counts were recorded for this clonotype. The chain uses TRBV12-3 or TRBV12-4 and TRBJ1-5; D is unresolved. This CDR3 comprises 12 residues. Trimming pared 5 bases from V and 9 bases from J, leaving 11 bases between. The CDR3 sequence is CASSAPLGPQHF. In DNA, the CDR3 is TGTGCCAGCAGTGCCCCGTTGGGGCCCCAGCATTTT.

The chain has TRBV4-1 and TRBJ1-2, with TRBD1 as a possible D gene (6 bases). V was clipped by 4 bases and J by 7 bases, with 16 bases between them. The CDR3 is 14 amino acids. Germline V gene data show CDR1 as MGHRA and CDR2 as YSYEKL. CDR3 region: CASSPQGQRVGYTF. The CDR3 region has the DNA TGCGCCAGCAGCCCCCAGGGACAAAGAGTTGGCTACACCTTC.

The CDR3 region has the DNA TGTGCCAGCAGCTCGGGTTGGAACACTGAAGCTTTCTTT. It translates to CASSSGWNTEAFF. This sequence joins TRBV11-2 and TRBJ1-1; no clear D. The ends were cut back, 4 bases at V and 1 base at J, with 7 bases in the middle. This CDR3 region has 13 residues. Germline CDR1 is SGHAT and CDR2 is FQNNGV.